These 23 T cell receptor beta chains originate from one sample sequenced in a study of T-cell reconstitution after alpha-beta-depleted transplantation in children. Unique molecular identifiers were used in preparing the TCRbeta library. TCRdb independently ran MiXCR on the PCR reads; one entry per CDR3 protein. Of 900,000 or so distinct CDR3 sequences listed, around 17% were seen once; the top ten hold roughly 5%. The starting material was PBMCs, mostly from graft donor cells, obtained 360 days after TCRalphabeta/CD19-depleted stem cell transplant. The receptors shown here come from a male patient under 18 who had a stem cell transplant for acute lymphoblastic leukemia, so the T cells may come from the graft donor.

The V call is TRBV5-1, the J call TRBJ2-7, with D hard to call. V lost 4 bases and J 3 bases, leaving 8 bases between the germline ends. The germline gives CDR1 SGHRS, CDR2 YFSETQ. CDR3 length: 12 amino acids. In DNA, the CDR3 is TGCGCCAGCAGCGGGCAGCTCTACGAGCAGTACTTC. Protein: CASSGQLYEQYF.

V and J are TRBV20-1 and TRBJ1-2; D remains ambiguous. With 0 bases removed from V and 9 bases from J, the gap between germline ends came to 5 bases. CDR3 size: 10 residues. Looked up from germline, CDR1 is DFQATT and CDR2 is SNEGSKA (reference sequence). CDR3 in DNA: TGCAGTGCTAGAGAGGGAAGCTACACCTTC. The encoded protein is CSAREGSYTF.

The chain recombines TRBV11-2 with TRBJ1-1, with 8 positions matching TRBD1. Per the germline V gene, CDR1 is SGHAT and CDR2 is FQNNGV. CDR3 length: 15 residues. J gave up 1 base and V 5 bases, and 6 bases lay outside the gene matches. This CDR3 reads CASSRTGRRNTEAFF. CDR3 nucleotide sequence: TGTGCCAGCAGCCGGACAGGGAGGAGGAACACTGAAGCTTTCTTT.

J is TRBJ1-4 and V is TRBV12-3 or TRBV12-4; possibly TRBD1 for D (5 bases). V was pared by 3 bases and J by 7 bases, with 9 bases between. The length of the CDR3 is 13 residues. The CDR3 DNA is TGTGCCAGCAGTTTCAACAGGCCTGAAAAACTGTTTTTT. Its protein product is CASSFNRPEKLFF.

This clonotype was detected a few times. The rearrangement joins TRBV5-6 to TRBJ2-1, with D uncertain. V was clipped by 2 bases and J by 11 bases, with 11 bases between them. CDR3 length: 12 amino acids. Germline lookup yields CDR1 SGHDT and CDR2 YYEEEE. This chain's CDR3 is CASSLALAKQFF. The CDR3 bases are TGTGCCAGCAGCTTAGCCCTGGCCAAGCAGTTCTTC. The variable domain in full, completed from reference TRBV5-6 and TRBJ2-1, reads DAGVTQSPTHLIKTRGQQVTLRCSPKSGHDTVSWYQQALGQGPQFIFQYYEEEERQRGNFPDRFSGHQFPNYSSELNVNALLLGDSALYLCASSLALAKQFFGPGTRLTVL.

This clonotype was seen more than once but under ten times. The V gene is TRBV21-1, the J gene TRBJ2-7; the D call of TRBD2 is as the table states it, not checked on the DNA. TRBV21-1 has pseudogene status. This CDR3 has 22 residues. CDR3 loop: CASSNEGLAGPSPTPSSYEQYF. In DNA form, the CDR3 reads TGTGCCAGCAGCAATGAGGGACTAGCGGGTCCTTCCCCCACCCCTAGCTCCTACGAGCAGTACTTC.

This clonotype came up once. The chain has TRBV4-1 and TRBJ2-5; D not resolved. The length of the CDR3 is 15 residues. Per the germline V gene, CDR1 is MGHRA and CDR2 is YSYEKL. Trimming shortened V by 1 base and J by 0 bases, and 9 bases separated the two germline ends. For the CDR3, the DNA is TGCGCCAGCAGCCAAGTCCTTCAGGACCAAGAGACCCAGTACTTC. Its translation is CASSQVLQDQETQYF.

The chain joins TRBV10-3 to TRBJ2-2, with TRBD1 matching over 7 bases. Germline CDR1 is ENHRY and CDR2 is SYGVKD. V lost 5 bases, J lost 1 base, and 4 bases stayed unmatched. This CDR3 is built from 15 residues. The CDR3 DNA is TGTGCCATCAGTCCCGGACAGGAGAACACCGGGGAGCTGTTTTTT. Translating it yields CAISPGQENTGELFF.

The J gene is TRBJ2-7, the V gene TRBV4-1, with D possibly TRBD1 on 5 matching bases. V was trimmed by 0 bases and J by 0 bases, leaving 9 bases between them. The CDR3 sequence is 15 residues long. Germline loops: CDR1 MGHRA, CDR2 YSYEKL. The CDR3, as DNA: TGCGCCAGCAGCCAAGATCGGCAGGGCTCCTACGAGCAGTACTTC. Its protein product is CASSQDRQGSYEQYF.

V gene TRBV3-1 combines with J gene TRBJ1-5; D perhaps matches TRBD1 (6 bases). Germline CDR1 LGHDT, CDR2 YNNKEL (reference sequence). CDR3 length: 15 amino acids. V lost 1 base and J 3 bases, leaving 10 bases between the germline ends. The CDR3 DNA reads as TGTGCCAGCAGCCAAGTAGGGGGATTCAATCAGCCCCAGCATTTT. Amino acid sequence: CASSQVGGFNQPQHF.

The genes are TRBV11-2 and TRBJ2-1; TRBD2 aligns across 14 bases. The CDR3 runs 18 residues. V trimming: 3 bases; J trimming: 3 bases; junction bases outside the gene matches: 7. Germline V gives CDR1 SGHAT, CDR2 FQNNGV. The CDR3 bases are TGTGCCAGCAGCTTGGGACTAGCGGGGGCGAGTATCTACAATGAGCAGTTCTTC. The encoded protein is CASSLGLAGASIYNEQFF.

The chain links TRBV12-3 or TRBV12-4 to TRBJ1-1, with D unclear. Between the trimmed V and J ends, which lost 7 bases and 5 bases, there was a span of 8 bases. The CDR3 runs to 11 residues. CDR3 region: CASIGLTEAFF. The CDR3 nucleotides read TGTGCCAGCATCGGATTAACTGAAGCTTTCTTT.

This chain joins TRBV7-9 and TRBJ2-3; 8 nucleotides match TRBD1. The CDR3 runs to 12 residues. CDR1 is SEHNR, CDR2 FQNEAQ, per germline (reference sequence). V lost 4 bases to trimming and J lost 8 bases; unmatched junction nucleotides: 2. The CDR3 here is CASSSTGATQYF. The CDR3 nucleotides read TGTGCCAGCAGCTCGACAGGGGCTACGCAGTATTTT.

This clonotype was found a few times. V and J are TRBV2 and TRBJ2-7; 14 bases match TRBD2. The germline CDR1 and CDR2 sequences are SNHLY and FYNNEI. The CDR3 has 14 amino acids. Trimming removed 6 bases from V and 6 bases from J; junction bases left unmatched: 4. In DNA form, the CDR3 reads TGTGCCAGCAGAGGGACTAGCGGGAGCAGCGAGCAGTACTTC. It translates to CASRGTSGSSEQYF.

This clonotype was picked up a small number of times. This chain links TRBV4-1 with TRBJ2-5; D is perhaps TRBD1 (5 bases). Germline values: CDR1 MGHRA, CDR2 YSYEKL. The length of the CDR3 is 17 residues. Trimming stripped 1 base from V and 9 bases from J, with 24 bases between. CDR3 region: CASSQGGGRGLSGPQYF. The CDR3 DNA sequence: TGCGCCAGCAGCCAAGGAGGTGGAAGGGGCCTTTCAGGGCCCCAGTACTTC.

V and J are TRBV2 and TRBJ1-2; TRBD1 matches 10 bases. J gave up 4 bases and V 8 bases, and 4 bases lay outside the gene matches. The CDR3 spans 13 residues. Germline assignment: CDR1 SNHLY and CDR2 FYNNEI. CDR3 in amino acids: CASEGQGLYGYTF. CDR3 sequence (DNA): TGTGCCAGCGAGGGACAGGGGCTCTATGGCTACACCTTC.

This clonotype was detected once. The chain joins TRBV5-6 to TRBJ2-2; 9 nucleotides line up with TRBD1. V was pared by 2 bases and J by 1 base, with 9 bases of the junction left unmatched. This CDR3 is 18 amino acids long. Germline V CDR1 and CDR2: SGHDT, YYEEEE. The CDR3 spells CASSLLAGTGLNTGELFF. The CDR3 DNA reads as TGTGCCAGCAGCTTACTGGCCGGGACAGGGCTGAACACCGGGGAGCTGTTTTTT.

This clonotype has a handful of counts. V and J are TRBV2 and TRBJ2-3, with D possibly TRBD1 on 5 matching bases. The CDR3 has 14 residues. Deletions cut 1 base from V and 2 bases from J, with 7 bases between. The germline V gene encodes CDR1 SNHLY and CDR2 FYNNEI. Here the CDR3 DNA reads TGTGCCAGCAGTGAAGTGGGGCCCACAGATACGCAGTATTTT. Its protein is CASSEVGPTDTQYF.

The chain has TRBV9 and TRBJ2-7; 11 bases agree with TRBD1. The CDR3 sequence is 15 residues long. CDR1 SGDLS and CDR2 YYNGEE come from the germline V gene. V was clipped by 2 bases and J by 3 bases; unmatched bases: 4. CDR3 coding DNA: TGTGCCAGCAGCGTCGGGACAGGGGGGGACTACGAGCAGTACTTC. It encodes CASSVGTGGDYEQYF.

The V and J genes are TRBV28 and TRBJ2-1; no clear D gene. V was shortened by 5 bases and J by 3 bases, with 11 bases between the two germline ends. Looked up from germline, CDR1 is MDHEN and CDR2 is SYDVKM. This CDR3 comprises 14 residues. The CDR3, as DNA: TGTGCCAGCAGTCTCCCGAGTTACTACAATGAGCAGTTCTTC. Amino acids: CASSLPSYYNEQFF.

This clonotype came up a few times. The rearrangement uses TRBV7-3 and TRBJ2-1; 8 nucleotides match TRBD2. The trim removed 5 bases at V and 4 bases at J, leaving 7 bases unmatched. Germline V CDR1 and CDR2: SGHTA, FQGTGA. The CDR3 runs 15 residues. The CDR3 reads CASSASGGEYNEQFF. The DNA of the CDR3 is TGTGCCAGCAGCGCAAGCGGGGGTGAATACAATGAGCAGTTCTTC.

There are a few counts of this clonotype. The CDR3 DNA sequence: TGTGCCAGCAGTCTTTGGGGCAGGGAGTCCGGGGAGCTGTTTTTT. Amino acid sequence: CASSLWGRESGELFF. The genes are TRBV9 and TRBJ2-2; D is possibly TRBD1 or TRBD2 (5 bases each). CDR3 length: 15 residues. Germline-derived CDR1 and CDR2 are SGDLS and YYNGEE. Trimming removed 5 bases at V and 6 bases at J, with 17 bases between.

In its sample, this clonotype was seen a few times. V usage is TRBV20-1 and J usage is TRBJ2-2; D unclear. This CDR3 spans 9 amino acids. The germline CDR1 and CDR2 sequences are DFQATT and SNEGSKA (reference sequence). The CDR3 loop reads CKTSGELFF. The CDR3 region has the DNA TGCAAAACGTCTGGGGAGCTGTTTTTT.